These 22 T cell receptor beta chains share one sample of origin, sequenced in a study of T cell repertoires in cytomegalovirus infection. MiXCR, applied by TCRdb to the reads, yields one record per CDR3 protein. The sample lists 130,000 or so distinct CDR3 sequences, under 8.5% seen once, with roughly 17% in the top ten. What was sequenced was PBMCs. These TCRs come from a human donor in good health (CMV status not recorded). Some clones in this sample may be carry-over from other donors' samples.

This clonotype was recorded at least ten times. This rearrangement joins TRBV5-4 to TRBJ2-6; D gene ambiguous. The germline gives CDR1 SGHNT, CDR2 YYREEE (reference sequence). Deletions cut 5 bases from V and 2 bases from J, with 8 bases between. CDR3 length: 14 amino acids. CDR3 region: CASSYQAGANVLTF. CDR3 DNA: TGTGCCAGCAGTTACCAAGCTGGGGCCAACGTCCTGACTTTC.

The chain employs TRBV29-1 and TRBJ2-2; TRBD1 matches at 10 bases. This CDR3 region has 16 residues. CDR1 is SQVTM and CDR2 is ANQGSEA in the germline V gene. Losses at the gene ends were 5 bases for V and 6 bases for J; bases not matched to a gene: 12. The CDR3 loop reads CSVFPGQGYRAGELFF. CDR3 DNA sequence: TGCAGCGTTTTTCCGGGACAGGGGTATAGGGCCGGGGAGCTGTTTTTT.

This clonotype occurred many times. The genes are TRBV2 and TRBJ2-5; D remains unclear. Trimming shortened V by 3 bases and J by 0 bases, and 8 bases separated the two germline ends. The germline gives CDR1 SNHLY, CDR2 FYNNEI. The CDR3 has 14 residues. CDR3 protein: CASSDRTYQETQYF. CDR3 in DNA: TGTGCCAGCAGTGACAGAACTTACCAAGAGACCCAGTACTTC.

In this sample, this clonotype turned up many times. The chain couples TRBV2 to TRBJ2-1; TRBD2 might be the D (7 bases). The CDR3 consists of 15 residues. Germline V gives CDR1 SNHLY, CDR2 FYNNEI. The ends were cut back, 2 bases at V and 9 bases at J, with 17 bases in the middle. The CDR3 sequence is CASSEIQRGGGEQFF. DNA of the CDR3: TGTGCCAGCAGTGAAATCCAAAGGGGGGGGGGTGAGCAGTTCTTC.

The chain employs TRBV29-1 and TRBJ1-4; no firm D call. Trimming left V 2 bases short and J 0 bases short, with 7 bases between. The CDR3 has 14 amino acids. Germline CDR1 SQVTM, CDR2 ANQGSEA. The CDR3 DNA is TGCAGCGTTGAAATACCTGCAACTAATGAAAAACTGTTTTTT. Translated: CSVEIPATNEKLFF. The variable domain in full, with the rest retrieved from reference TRBV29-1 and TRBJ1-4, is SAVISQKPSRDICQRGTSLTIQCQVDSQVTMMFWYRQQPGQSLTLIATANQGSEATYESGFVIDKFPISRPNLTFSTLTVSNMSPEDSSIYLCSVEIPATNEKLFFGSGTQLSVL.

In its sample, this clonotype was seen many times. The V gene is TRBV7-8, the J gene TRBJ2-3, with TRBD2 matching over 11 bases. There are 16 residues in the CDR3. V gave up 5 bases and J gave up 5 bases; unmatched junction bases: 9. The V gene's germline CDR1 is SGHVS and CDR2 FQNEAQ. The CDR3 sequence: CASSLRLAGLGDTQYF. The CDR3 nucleotides are TGTGCCAGCAGCCTCCGACTAGCGGGGCTCGGAGATACGCAGTATTTT.

This clonotype has at least ten counts. The chain links TRBV7-2 to TRBJ2-3; 8 bases line up with TRBD2. Germline V gene sequence: CDR1 SGHTA, CDR2 FQGNSA. J was trimmed by 5 bases and V by 4 bases; bases with no gene match: 8. This CDR3 has 15 amino acids. CDR3 nucleotide sequence: TGTGCCAGCAGCTCCCAGCGGGGGAGGGGAGATACGCAGTATTTT. Amino acids: CASSSQRGRGDTQYF.

This sequence joins TRBV20-1 and TRBJ1-5; 7 bases match TRBD1. Germline assignment: CDR1 DFQATT and CDR2 SNEGSKA (reference sequence). The CDR3 contains 14 residues. V dropped 3 bases and J dropped 2; count of bases not matched to a gene: 4. The CDR3 here is CSASHRGGNQPQHF. For the CDR3, the DNA is TGCAGTGCTAGTCACAGGGGCGGCAATCAGCCCCAGCATTTT.

There are a few counts of this clonotype. The chain employs TRBV19 and TRBJ2-5; possibly TRBD2 for D (6 bases). Germline CDR1 reads LNHDA; CDR2 reads SQIVND (reference sequence). The CDR3 is 13 residues long. V dropped 8 bases and J dropped 2 bases, with 12 bases sitting between them. The CDR3 loop reads CASRDFSQETQYF. The CDR3 region has the DNA TGTGCCAGTCGGGACTTCTCACAAGAGACCCAGTACTTC.

This clonotype was found a few times. The V and J genes are TRBV27 and TRBJ2-3; 8 nucleotides align to TRBD2. The CDR3 is made up of 16 amino acids. Trimming cost V 0 bases and J 2 bases; bases outside gene matches: 4. The germline gives CDR1 MNHEY, CDR2 SMNVEV (reference sequence). In DNA, the CDR3 is TGTGCCAGCAGTTTATCCTACGGGGGGGCCACAGATACGCAGTATTTT. It yields the protein CASSLSYGGATDTQYF.

This clonotype was seen at least ten times. The chain is built from TRBV20-1 and TRBJ1-6, with D possibly TRBD1 on 5 matching bases. The germline gives CDR1 DFQATT, CDR2 SNEGSKA (reference sequence). The CDR3 is 14 residues long. Trimming shortened V by 4 bases and J by 0 bases, and 7 bases separated the two germline ends. The CDR3: CSATGSSYNSPLHF. CDR3 DNA sequence: TGCAGTGCTACAGGGAGCTCCTATAATTCACCCCTCCACTTT.

The table lists this clonotype with many counts. This chain links TRBV7-2 with TRBJ2-5; 10 nucleotides match TRBD2. This CDR3 region has 15 residues. After removal of 0 bases from V and 5 bases from J, the junction contained 3 bases not matched to a gene. The germline gives CDR1 SGHTA, CDR2 FQGNSA. The CDR3: CASSLASGGLETQYF. In DNA, the CDR3 is TGTGCCAGCAGCTTAGCTAGCGGGGGGCTGGAGACCCAGTACTTC.

This clonotype was seen ten or more times. This sequence joins TRBV6-5 and TRBJ2-5; D may be TRBD1 or TRBD2 (6 bases each). The V end lost 6 bases, the J end lost 2 bases, and 22 bases lay between the germline ends. Germline V CDR1 and CDR2: MNHEY, SVGAGI. The CDR3 extends over 17 amino acids. CDR3 region: CASRPRGYGGRQETQYF. For the CDR3, the DNA is TGTGCCAGCAGGCCACGCGGGTATGGGGGGCGTCAAGAGACCCAGTACTTC.

This chain joins TRBV2 and TRBJ1-6; no definite D call. The germline V and J ends were trimmed by 0 bases and 8 bases, with 8 bases remaining between them. Germline V gene lookup returns CDR1 SNHLY and CDR2 FYNNEI. The length of the CDR3 is 14 residues. The DNA for the CDR3 is TGTGCCAGCAGTGAAGCGTGGGGTGATTCACCCCTCCACTTT. It encodes CASSEAWGDSPLHF.

This clonotype has more than one count but fewer than ten. The V and J genes are TRBV2 and TRBJ2-3, with 9 bases identical to TRBD2. Looked up from germline, CDR1 is SNHLY and CDR2 is FYNNEI. There are 13 residues in the CDR3. V shed 10 bases, J shed 6 bases, and the junction held 8 bases outside the gene matches. CDR3 protein: CATRAGGTDTQYF. CDR3 DNA: TGTGCCACCCGAGCGGGGGGTACGGATACGCAGTATTTT. Together with reference TRBV2 and TRBJ2-3, the CDR3 gives the full variable domain: EPEVTQTPSHQVTQMGQEVILRCVPISNHLYFYWYRQILGQKVEFLVSFYNNEISEKSEIFDDQFSVERPDGSNFTLKIRSTKLEDSAMYFCATRAGGTDTQYFGPGTRLTVL.

This clonotype has ten or more counts. The chain joins TRBV7-2 to TRBJ2-3; 10 positions match TRBD2. The CDR3 is made up of 17 amino acids. The trim removed 6 bases at V and 0 bases at J, leaving 9 bases unmatched. CDR1 is SGHTA, CDR2 FQGNSA, per germline. For the CDR3, the DNA is TGTGCCAGCAGTCTTCCGGGACTAGCGACTAGCACAGATACGCAGTATTTT. Protein: CASSLPGLATSTDTQYF.

This clonotype occurred a few times. Here the CDR3 reads CSARPRLADPSGERYEQYF. In DNA form, the CDR3 reads TGCAGTGCTAGACCTCGCCTAGCGGACCCTAGCGGGGAAAGGTACGAGCAGTACTTC. The chain uses TRBV20-1 and TRBJ2-7; 9 bases are shared with TRBD2. From germline, CDR1 is DFQATT and CDR2 SNEGSKA (reference sequence). This CDR3 has 19 residues. V lost 2 bases, J lost 4 bases, and 21 bases stayed unmatched.

The sample holds many counts of this clonotype. This chain connects TRBV7-2 to TRBJ2-1; TRBD2 agrees at 9 bases. The V gene's germline CDR1 is SGHTA and CDR2 FQGNSA. The V gene end was trimmed by 1 base and the J gene end by 8 bases; junction bases not matched to a gene: 9. This CDR3 is 16 amino acids long. The CDR3 region is CASSLGGGGGADEQFF. CDR3 sequence (DNA): TGTGCCAGCAGCTTAGGGGGTGGCGGGGGGGCCGATGAGCAGTTCTTC.

Many counts were recorded for this clonotype. V and J are TRBV7-6 and TRBJ2-5; D may be TRBD1 (6 bases). Trimming shortened V by 8 bases and J by 1 base, and 14 bases separated the two germline ends. Germline V lookup: CDR1 SGHVS, CDR2 FNYEAQ. The CDR3 is 14 residues long. DNA of the CDR3: TGTGCCAGCCAGGCGGGCAGGGGCCAAGAGACCCAGTACTTC. Protein: CASQAGRGQETQYF.

This clonotype was seen more than once but under ten times. V and J are TRBV19 and TRBJ1-1, with a weak D call TRBD1 (5 bases). CDR3 length: 15 amino acids. CDR1 and CDR2 (germline): LNHDA, SQIVND (reference sequence). The germline V and J ends were trimmed by 2 bases and 3 bases, with 13 bases remaining between them. The CDR3 reads CASSIRRGADTEAFF. The CDR3 nucleotides are TGTGCCAGTAGTATAAGGAGAGGGGCGGACACTGAAGCTTTCTTT.

This clonotype was observed many times. The V gene is TRBV7-8, the J gene TRBJ1-3; D gene uncertain. The germline CDR1 and CDR2 sequences are SGHVS and FQNEAQ. Trimming pared 0 bases from V and 1 base from J, leaving 4 bases between. CDR3 size: 14 residues. CDR3 region: CASSLALSGNTIYF. The CDR3, as DNA: TGTGCCAGCAGCTTAGCCCTATCTGGAAACACCATATATTTT.

This clonotype appeared many times. The DNA of the CDR3 is TGTGCCAGCAGTACGGGATCGGCCAAAAACATTCAGTACTTC. Its protein product is CASSTGSAKNIQYF. J is TRBJ2-4 and V is TRBV6-2 or TRBV6-3; D possibly corresponds to TRBD2 (5 bases). The CDR3 runs to 14 residues. V was clipped by 5 bases and J by 1 base, with 9 bases between them. The germline V gene has CDR1 MNHEY and CDR2 SVGEGT.